This TCR beta chain was identified during a study of CD8 T cells in ankylosing spondylitis. This CDR3 has 14 residues. Trimming took off 3 bases at V and 0 bases at J, with 3 bases between the two ends. Germline CDR1 reads SNHLY; CDR2 reads FYNNEI. This clonotype was found a few times. The antigen is not known. Overall study findings and caveats: Among TCR beta sequences, a motif of eight highly homologous variants appeared characteristic of ankylosing spondylitis blood.

TCRdb passed the 5' RACE reads through MiXCR, listing each CDR3 protein once. The data show under 200,000 distinct CDR3 sequences, with 10% to 15% seen just once and approximately 11% held by the top ten. V and J are TRBV2 and TRBJ2-6; the D is unclear. The receptor comes from a female donor with ankylosing spondylitis or in good health (not recorded which). Specimen: blood, either unsorted or a sorted T cell fraction (not recorded which). The CDR3 sequence is CASSEVSGANVLTF. The CDR3 nucleotides read TGTGCCAGCAGTGAGGTCTCTGGGGCCAACGTCCTGACTTTC.